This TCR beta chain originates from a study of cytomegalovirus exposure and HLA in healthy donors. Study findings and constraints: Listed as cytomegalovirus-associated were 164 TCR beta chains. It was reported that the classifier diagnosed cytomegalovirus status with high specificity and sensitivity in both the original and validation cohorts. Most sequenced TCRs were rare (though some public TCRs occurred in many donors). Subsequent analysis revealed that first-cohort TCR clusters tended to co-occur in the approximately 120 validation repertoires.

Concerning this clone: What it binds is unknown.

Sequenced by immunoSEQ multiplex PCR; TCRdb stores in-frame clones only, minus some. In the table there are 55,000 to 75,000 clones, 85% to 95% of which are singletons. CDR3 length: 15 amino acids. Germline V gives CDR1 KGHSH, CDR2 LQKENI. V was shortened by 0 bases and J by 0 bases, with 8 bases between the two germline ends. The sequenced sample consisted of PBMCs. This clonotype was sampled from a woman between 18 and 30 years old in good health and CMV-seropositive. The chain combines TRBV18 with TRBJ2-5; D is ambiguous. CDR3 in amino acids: CASSPPWANQETQYF. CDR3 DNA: TGTGCCAGCTCACCACCGTGGGCAAACCAAGAGACCCAGTACTTC.